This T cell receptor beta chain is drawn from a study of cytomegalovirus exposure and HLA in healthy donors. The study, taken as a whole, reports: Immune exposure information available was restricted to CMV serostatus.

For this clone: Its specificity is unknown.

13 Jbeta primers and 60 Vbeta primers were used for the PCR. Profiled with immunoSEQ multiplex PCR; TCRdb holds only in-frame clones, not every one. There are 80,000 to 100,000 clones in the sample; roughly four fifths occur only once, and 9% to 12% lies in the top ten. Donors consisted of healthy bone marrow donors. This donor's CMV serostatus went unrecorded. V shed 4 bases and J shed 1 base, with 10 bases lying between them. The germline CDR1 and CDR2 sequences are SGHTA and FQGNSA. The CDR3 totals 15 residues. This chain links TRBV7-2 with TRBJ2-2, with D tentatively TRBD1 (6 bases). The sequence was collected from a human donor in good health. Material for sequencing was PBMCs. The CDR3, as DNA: TGTGCCAGCAGCTCCAGGGGTTTGAACACCGGGGAGCTGTTTTTT. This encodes CASSSRGLNTGELFF.